The 23 T cell receptor beta chains given below trace back to one sample, sequenced in a study of tumor and adjacent non-tumor tissue in lung cancer. The template was RNA from unsorted bulk tissue. More than 3 cm separated this lung sample from the edge of the tumor. A modified ARM-PCR protocol with three rounds of nested PCR amplified TCRbeta. TCRdb reprocessed the multiplex PCR reads via MiXCR and lists one record per CDR3 protein. The table has 110,000 or so distinct CDR3 sequences, about 61% seen once; the top ten hold 15% to 20%. What was sequenced was distant non-tumor lung tissue. All receptors come from a man aged 55 to 69 with non-small cell lung cancer.

Points on this clonotype: Compared with germline, one end of the junction differs, possibly owing to a read error. As DNA, the CDR3 is TGCAGCCTTGGGGTCACAGGCACAGATACGCAATATTTT. Its protein is CSLGVTGTDTQYF. The gene calls are TRBV29-1 and TRBJ2-3, with a weak D call TRBD1 (5 bases). The CDR3 consists of 13 residues. Per germline, CDR1 SQVTM and CDR2 ANQGSEA.

Note on this clonotype: Its ends do not fully match the called genes, so a read error is possible. The chain combines TRBV5-6 with TRBJ2-5, with D possibly matching TRBD1 (5 bases). Germline-derived CDR1 and CDR2 are SGHDT and YYEEEE. CDR3 length: 13 amino acids. In nucleotides, the CDR3 is TGTACCAGCAGCTTGAAGGGGAAAGAGACCCACTACTTC. This translates into CTSSLKGKETHYF.

In its sample, this clonotype was seen many times. This chain uses TRBV6-5 with TRBJ2-7; weak D call: TRBD1 (6 bases). Germline CDR1 and CDR2: MNHEY and SVGAGI. Trimming shortened V by 6 bases and J by 2 bases, and 14 bases separated the two germline ends. The CDR3 is made up of 14 amino acids. In DNA, the CDR3 is TGTGCCAGCAGAAAACAGGGTGGAACCTACGAGCAGTACTTC. Amino acid sequence: CASRKQGGTYEQYF.

The chain uses TRBV29-1 and TRBJ1-1; maybe TRBD1 (6 bases). The germline gives CDR1 SQVTM, CDR2 ANQGSEA. This CDR3 is built from 14 residues. The ends were cut back, 3 bases at V and 5 bases at J, with 16 bases in the middle. The DNA of the CDR3 is TGCAGCGTTGAGGATGAGACAGGATATACTGAAGCTTTCTTT. Its translation is CSVEDETGYTEAFF.

Worth noting for this clonotype: The CDR3 carries no conserved terminal phenylalanine or tryptophan, so it likely arises from a read error. This chain connects TRBV4-3 to TRBJ2-1, with D unclear. In germline, CDR1 is LGHNA, CDR2 YSLEER. This CDR3 is built from 15 residues. The CDR3 is CASSQASSSYSEQFL. The CDR3 nucleotides are TGCGCCAGCAGCCAAGCCTCGAGCTCCTACAGTGAGCAGTTCTTA.

This clonotype came up many times. This chain uses TRBV5-6 with TRBJ2-2, with 12 bases matching TRBD2. J lost 6 bases, V lost 5 bases, and 5 bases had no gene match. Germline assignment: CDR1 SGHDT and CDR2 YYEEEE. The CDR3 extends over 15 amino acids. CDR3 amino acids: CASSSSGGAAGELFF. The DNA of the CDR3 is TGTGCCAGCAGTTCTAGCGGGGGGGCCGCCGGGGAGCTGTTTTTT.

For this clonotype: One junction end does not reproduce the germline sequence, and a read error may be involved. J is TRBJ1-3 and V is TRBV12-3 or TRBV12-4; a weak D match, TRBD1 (5 bases). This CDR3 has 15 residues. CDR3 DNA: TGTGCCAGCAGACCTACAGGTAGCTCTGTAAACACCATATATTTT. Translating it yields CASRPTGSSVNTIYF.

In this sample, this clonotype turned up a few times. A much bigger clone sits one base away, suggesting this may be a read error. The J gene is TRBJ2-7, the V gene TRBV12-3 or TRBV12-4, with a tentative D call TRBD1 (5 bases). Trimming left V 3 bases short and J 9 bases short, with 15 bases between. This CDR3 contains 13 residues. CDR3 nucleotide sequence: TGTGCCAGCAGTTTTGGGTGGCAGGGCGTGCAGTACTTC. Its translation is CASSFGWQGVQYF.

This clonotype was detected many times. The chain is built from TRBV5-4 and TRBJ2-7; 11 nucleotides align to TRBD1. The CDR3 runs 15 residues. The germline CDR1 and CDR2 sequences are SGHNT and YYREEE (reference sequence). The V segment lost 4 bases and the J segment 1 base; nucleotides outside the gene matches: 4. The CDR3 reads CASSQGTGGSYEQYF. CDR3 in DNA: TGTGCCAGCAGCCAGGGGACAGGGGGTTCCTACGAGCAGTACTTC.

Comments on this clonotype: No conserved phenylalanine or tryptophan is present at the end of the CDR3, so a read error is the likely explanation. The chain has TRBV6-2 or TRBV6-3 and TRBJ1-5; tentatively, D is TRBD1 (5 bases). The germline V gene has CDR1 MNHEY and CDR2 SVGEGT. The germline V and J ends were trimmed by 9 bases and 11 bases, with 23 bases remaining between them. This CDR3 comprises 14 residues. The CDR3 DNA reads TGTGCCAGTAGCCCCGGGGGGTGGCGACAGTCCCAGCATTTG. Translated, it gives CASSPGGWRQSQHL.

A remark on this clonotype: One end of the junction is discordant with germline, which a read error may explain. The chain combines TRBV29-1 with TRBJ1-5, with TRBD1 matching over 9 bases. Germline CDR1 is SQVTM and CDR2 is ANQGSEA. The CDR3 runs 14 residues. The CDR3 DNA reads as TGTAGCATTGTGTGGGACAGGGAGGGCCTGACCCAGCATTTT. Its translation is CSIVWDREGLTQHF.

The table lists this clonotype with many counts. The chain employs TRBV4-1 and TRBJ2-1; 7 nucleotides match TRBD1. The CDR3 covers 13 residues. The trim removed 4 bases at V and 6 bases at J, leaving 3 bases unmatched. CDR1 is MGHRA and CDR2 is YSYEKL in the germline V gene. Written as DNA, the CDR3 is TGCGCCAGCAGCCTTCGACAGGGCAATGAGCAGTTCTTC. Its protein product is CASSLRQGNEQFF.

This clonotype is a singleton in its sample. The chain carries TRBV12-3 or TRBV12-4 and TRBJ1-2, with D perhaps matching TRBD1 (5 bases). V was trimmed by 9 bases and J by 8 bases, leaving 22 bases between them. The CDR3 loop spans 14 amino acids. CDR3 sequence (DNA): TGTGCCAGTAGTCCCAAGACAGTGCTCGGCGGCTACACCTTC. The encoded protein is CASSPKTVLGGYTF.

As to this clonotype: A much larger clone lies one base from this, so it may be a read error. V is TRBV5-1 and J is TRBJ2-7; D is possibly TRBD1 or TRBD2 (6 bases each). V was trimmed by 0 bases and J by 4 bases, leaving 11 bases between them. From germline, CDR1 is SGHRS and CDR2 YFSETQ. CDR3 size: 14 residues. The CDR3 loop is CASSLVGGTYEQYF. The CDR3 DNA reads TGCGCCAGCAGCTTGGTCGGGGGCACTTACGAGCAGTACTTC.

About this clonotype itself: This may stem from a read error, because a much larger clone lies one nucleotide away. This chain uses TRBV30 with TRBJ1-6; D possibly corresponds to TRBD1 (6 bases). The V gene's germline CDR1 is GTSNPN and CDR2 SVGIG (reference sequence). This CDR3 contains 13 residues. The ends were cut back, 4 bases at V and 10 bases at J, with 14 bases in the middle. In DNA form, the CDR3 reads TGTGCCTGGAATTTGGCAGGGGCCTCACCCCTCCACTTT. This codes for CAWNLAGASPLHF.

Of note for this clonotype: Without the conserved terminal phenylalanine or tryptophan, this CDR3 likely stems from a read error. V and J are TRBV29-1 and TRBJ1-1, with unresolved D. The germline gives CDR1 SQVTM, CDR2 ANQGSEA. The length of the CDR3 is 14 residues. CDR3 coding DNA: TGCAGCATTGAATTGGTGGTTATGAACACAGAAGCTTTCTCT. Translated, it gives CSIELVVMNTEAFS.

With regard to this clonotype: The junction departs from the called germline gene at one end, perhaps through a read error. V usage is TRBV12-3 or TRBV12-4 and J usage is TRBJ2-2; a weak D match, TRBD2 (5 bases). This CDR3 has 19 amino acids. The CDR3 protein is CASTTPREYGGENSGELFF. In DNA, the CDR3 is TGTGCCAGCACTACCCCCCGAGAGTACGGAGGTGAGAACAGCGGGGAGCTGTTTTTT.

The V gene is TRBV11-2, the J gene TRBJ2-1, with 7 bases aligning to TRBD2. This CDR3 is built from 14 residues. The junction had 15 bases not matched to a gene; V was cut back by 6 bases and J by 13 bases. CDR1 and CDR2 from the germline V gene are SGHAT and FQNNGV. CDR3 nucleotides: TGTGCCAGCAGTTCCGTTACGAGCGGGGCCAAACAGTTCTTC. It is translated as CASSSVTSGAKQFF.

In its sample, this clonotype was seen once. A read error may account for a junction end that differs from germline. The chain joins TRBV4-1 to TRBJ2-2; 10 bases agree with TRBD2. The CDR3 is made up of 19 amino acids. CDR1 is MGHRA and CDR2 is YSYEKL in the germline V gene. CDR3 nucleotides: TGCGCCAACAGCCGAGGGGGACTAGCGAGGGCCGCGAACACCGGGGAGCTGTTTTTT. It is translated as CANSRGGLARAANTGELFF.

For this clonotype: Since a much larger clone is just one base distant, this may be a read error. The final CDR3 position lacks the conserved phenylalanine or tryptophan, pointing to a likely read error. The J gene is TRBJ1-5, the V gene TRBV6-6; no reliable D call. Trimming cost V 0 bases and J 9 bases, with 15 bases left between them. The CDR3 covers 15 residues. Germline CDR1 is MNHNY and CDR2 is SVGAGI (reference sequence). CDR3: CASSYSGLSERPQHL. The CDR3 DNA reads as TGTGCCAGCAGTTACTCCGGACTCTCGGAGCGGCCCCAGCATCTT.

Details on this clonotype: Since a much larger clone is just one base distant, this may be a read error. The rearrangement joins TRBV5-1 to TRBJ2-1; 11 nucleotides match TRBD2. The germline gives CDR1 SGHRS, CDR2 YFSETQ. CDR3 length: 15 amino acids. The CDR3 protein is CASTETSGAFNAQFF. CDR3 in DNA: TGCGCCAGCACCGAGACTAGCGGGGCTTTCAATGCGCAGTTCTTC.

Concerning this clonotype itself: A much larger clone is a single base away; this may be a read error. The chain recombines TRBV6-2 or TRBV6-3 with TRBJ1-5, with 8 bases identical to TRBD1. The CDR3 spans 14 residues. The germline CDR1 and CDR2 sequences are MNHEY and SVGEGT. The CDR3 nucleotides read TGTGCCGGCAGTTACTCAGGGGGCGTTCAGCCCCAGCATTTT. Translation: CAGSYSGGVQPQHF.

Worth noting for this clonotype: At one boundary the junction diverges from the germline segment, which might be a read error. The chain carries TRBV5-4 and TRBJ2-1; 7 bases are shared with TRBD1. This CDR3 spans 14 amino acids. CDR1 SGHNT and CDR2 YYREEE come from the germline V gene (reference sequence). The CDR3 reads CTSRVGGSYNEQFF. CDR3 nucleotides: TGTACCAGCAGGGTAGGGGGCTCCTACAATGAGCAGTTCTTT.